Presented here are 21 T cell receptor beta chains from one specimen sequenced in a study of T cell responses to AZD1222 COVID-19 vaccine. Repertoires were generated with immunoSEQ multiplex PCR, while TCRdb's copy carries only in-frame clones and drops some. The sample lists about 56,000 clones, over 75% seen once, with approximately 16% in the top ten. Sequencing used peripheral blood, obtained on day 0 of AZD1222 vaccination. The receptors here all came from an adult in good health.

This clone has only one observation. Written as DNA, the CDR3 is TGCGCCAGCACCAGACAGGGAACCTCGGGCTACACCTTC. It is translated as CASTRQGTSGYTF. The J gene is TRBJ1-2, the V gene TRBV5-1, with TRBD1 matching 7 bases. V lost 6 bases, J lost 8 bases, and 10 bases stayed unmatched. Germline V gene sequence: CDR1 SGHRS, CDR2 YFSETQ. This CDR3 contains 13 residues.

The rearrangement joins TRBV2 to TRBJ2-7; D not resolved. Trimming shortened V by 5 bases and J by 5 bases, and 10 bases separated the two germline ends. This CDR3 is built from 12 residues. CDR1 and CDR2 (germline): SNHLY, FYNNEI. This chain's CDR3 is CASSPTSHEQYF. In DNA, the CDR3 is TGTGCCAGCAGTCCTACTTCTCACGAGCAGTACTTC.

This chain links TRBV2 with TRBJ1-4, with a possible D match to TRBD1 (5 bases). The CDR3 is 14 residues long. V shed 6 bases and J shed 5 bases, with 13 bases lying between them. The germline CDR1 and CDR2 sequences are SNHLY and FYNNEI. In DNA form, the CDR3 reads TGTGCCAGCAGCTCCCGGGACGGAAATGAAAAACTGTTTTTT. Its protein is CASSSRDGNEKLFF. Complete variable domain (other parts from reference TRBV2 and TRBJ1-4): EPEVTQTPSHQVTQMGQEVILRCVPISNHLYFYWYRQILGQKVEFLVSFYNNEISEKSEIFDDQFSVERPDGSNFTLKIRSTKLEDSAMYFCASSSRDGNEKLFFGSGTQLSVL.

This chain joins TRBV4-2 and TRBJ2-7, with 12 bases fitting TRBD2. The germline CDR1 and CDR2 sequences are LGHNA and YNFKEQ. The V and J ends lost 0 bases and 2 bases, in that order; junction bases with no gene match: 2. The CDR3 has 16 residues. CDR3 amino acids: CASSQDPSGGAYEQYF. CDR3 nucleotide sequence: TGTGCCAGCAGCCAAGACCCTAGCGGGGGGGCCTACGAGCAGTACTTC.

The genes are TRBV5-4 and TRBJ1-2, with D perhaps matching TRBD1 (5 bases). Germline CDR1 is SGHNT and CDR2 is YYREEE (reference sequence). This CDR3 is built from 16 residues. The ends were cut back, 4 bases at V and 7 bases at J, with 23 bases in the middle. The CDR3 here is CASSGTASGLMSGYTF. As DNA, the CDR3 is TGTGCCAGCAGCGGGACGGCCTCGGGGCTCATGAGTGGCTACACCTTC.

The chain joins TRBV10-3 to TRBJ1-4; TRBD1 matches at 7 bases. Germline trimming cut 3 bases from V and 9 bases from J; bases unmatched to any gene: 10. CDR1 and CDR2 from the germline V gene are ENHRY and SYGVKD. The length of the CDR3 is 15 residues. CDR3: CAISDPENRGQKLFF. CDR3 sequence (DNA): TGTGCCATCAGTGACCCGGAGAACAGGGGTCAAAAACTGTTTTTT.

The chain recombines TRBV10-1 with TRBJ1-1, with D unresolved. The V and J ends lost 3 bases and 1 base respectively, with 3 bases between them. This CDR3 is 12 amino acids long. The germline CDR1 and CDR2 sequences are WNHNN and SYGVQD (reference sequence). CDR3 region: CASSDPNTEAFF. The DNA of the CDR3 is TGCGCCAGCAGTGACCCGAACACTGAAGCTTTCTTT.

In the case of this clone: A junction boundary mismatches the germline segment, possibly from a read error. V and J are TRBV6-1 and TRBJ1-6, with D unclear. Germline V gene sequence: CDR1 MNHNS, CDR2 SASEGT. CDR3 length: 13 amino acids. The CDR3 here is CASREGGNSPLHF. Here the CDR3 DNA reads TGTGCCAGCAGGGAAGGAGGGAATTCACCCCTCCACTTT.

This chain connects TRBV18 to TRBJ2-2; no firm D call. This CDR3 region has 11 residues. Germline V gene sequence: CDR1 KGHSH, CDR2 LQKENI. With 3 bases removed from V and 7 bases from J, the gap between germline ends came to 3 bases. The CDR3 nucleotides are TGTGCCAGCTCACCGGTCGGGGAGCTGTTTTTT. Protein: CASSPVGELFF.

The chain has TRBV9 and TRBJ2-1; 9 nucleotides align to TRBD2. V dropped 3 bases and J dropped 3; count of bases not matched to a gene: 4. Germline CDR1 reads SGDLS; CDR2 reads YYNGEE. The CDR3 is 15 amino acids. The CDR3 DNA sequence: TGTGCCAGCAGCGAACTAGCGGGCAACTACAATGAGCAGTTCTTC. Translation gives CASSELAGNYNEQFF.

This chain uses TRBV30 with TRBJ1-1, with D possibly being TRBD1 (5 bases). The CDR3 totals 12 residues. Germline V gene lookup returns CDR1 GTSNPN and CDR2 SVGIG (reference sequence). V was clipped by 1 base and J by 7 bases, with 10 bases between them. CDR3: CAWSAGRVEAFF. CDR3 nucleotides: TGTGCCTGGAGTGCGGGGCGGGTTGAAGCTTTCTTT.

In its sample, this clone was seen a few times. The CDR3, as DNA: TGTGCCAGCAGCTTGGGGGGTCAAAACACAGCTTTCTTT. It yields the protein CASSLGGQNTAFF. The chain has TRBV7-8 and TRBJ1-1, with D perhaps matching TRBD1 (5 bases). Trimming removed 3 bases at V and 10 bases at J, with 15 bases between. The V gene's germline CDR1 is SGHVS and CDR2 FQNEAQ. The CDR3 runs to 13 residues.

This clone was detected only a few times. The V gene is TRBV28, the J gene TRBJ1-5; D is undetermined. The germline gives CDR1 MDHEN, CDR2 SYDVKM. Trimming shortened V by 5 bases and J by 6 bases, and 26 bases separated the two germline ends. This CDR3 is built from 18 residues. In DNA form, the CDR3 reads TGTGCCAGCAGTGGGTTCGGGGTTCTAATTCTCTCAGGTCAGCCCCAGCATTTT. It yields the protein CASSGFGVLILSGQPQHF.

This sequence joins TRBV19 and TRBJ2-5; 8 nucleotides agree with TRBD2. This CDR3 spans 16 amino acids. Germline lookup yields CDR1 LNHDA and CDR2 SQIVND (reference sequence). The V gene end was trimmed by 5 bases and the J gene end by 3 bases; junction bases not matched to a gene: 11. The CDR3 reads CASSFLTGTRKETQYF. CDR3 nucleotide sequence: TGTGCCAGTAGTTTCCTTACCGGGACTAGGAAAGAGACCCAGTACTTC.

The J gene is TRBJ1-6, the V gene TRBV3-1 (or the pseudogene TRBV3-2), with D perhaps TRBD1 (6 bases). CDR1 LGHDT and CDR2 YNNKEL come from the germline V gene (reference sequence). The CDR3 is 15 amino acids. Trimming left V 4 bases short and J 8 bases short, with 15 bases between. CDR3 nucleotides: TGTGCCAGCAGCCCCCTTGACAGGTTTGATTCACCCCTCCACTTT. It codes for CASSPLDRFDSPLHF.

The chain uses TRBV4-2 and TRBJ2-1; 9 bases map to TRBD2. The CDR3 extends over 17 amino acids. The germline CDR1 and CDR2 sequences are LGHNA and YNFKEQ. Trimming removed 3 bases from V and 0 bases from J; junction bases left unmatched: 6. The CDR3 loop is CASSQGEAGGSYNEQFF. The CDR3 nucleotides are TGTGCCAGCAGCCAGGGAGAAGCGGGGGGCTCCTACAATGAGCAGTTCTTC.

This rearrangement joins TRBV7-9 to TRBJ2-1, with a weak D call TRBD2 (5 bases). V lost 4 bases to trimming and J lost 9 bases, with 13 bases between them. The germline CDR1 and CDR2 sequences are SEHNR and FQNEAQ (reference sequence). This CDR3 contains 13 residues. The CDR3: CASSSGTVGEQFF. In DNA, the CDR3 is TGTGCCAGCAGCTCGGGAACAGTGGGTGAGCAGTTCTTC.

The rearrangement uses TRBV11-2 and TRBJ1-3; D remains unclear. Trimming took off 3 bases at V and 4 bases at J, with 16 bases between the two ends. The CDR3 runs to 16 residues. The germline gives CDR1 SGHAT, CDR2 FQNNGV. CDR3 in amino acids: CASSFFGGGRGNTIYF. CDR3 in DNA: TGTGCCAGCAGCTTTTTTGGTGGAGGACGGGGAAACACCATATATTTT.

The chain employs TRBV6-5 and TRBJ1-6, with D possibly matching TRBD1 (5 bases). The CDR3 covers 15 residues. Between the trimmed V and J ends, which lost 0 bases and 8 bases, there was a span of 11 bases. CDR1 is MNHEY and CDR2 is SVGAGI in the germline V gene. Here the CDR3 DNA reads TGTGCCAGCAGTTACTCGGGCAGGGAAGATTCACCCCTCCACTTT. It encodes CASSYSGREDSPLHF.

The chain employs TRBV5-1 and TRBJ1-1; tentative D call: TRBD1 (6 bases). The germline CDR1 and CDR2 sequences are SGHRS and YFSETQ. The CDR3 has 14 amino acids. V shed 6 bases and J shed 2 bases, with 14 bases lying between them. CDR3 coding DNA: TGCGCCAGCAAGAACAGGGCCCTTAACACTGAAGCTTTCTTT. Encoded protein: CASKNRALNTEAFF.

This rearrangement joins TRBV6-5 to TRBJ1-5; D is ambiguous. The CDR3 totals 13 residues. The V gene's germline CDR1 is MNHEY and CDR2 SVGAGI. The V gene lost 8 bases and the J gene lost 4 bases, with 12 bases spanning the gap. The CDR3 nucleotides read TGTGCCAGCCAGTGGCAGGTAAATCAGCCCCAGCATTTT. It is translated as CASQWQVNQPQHF.